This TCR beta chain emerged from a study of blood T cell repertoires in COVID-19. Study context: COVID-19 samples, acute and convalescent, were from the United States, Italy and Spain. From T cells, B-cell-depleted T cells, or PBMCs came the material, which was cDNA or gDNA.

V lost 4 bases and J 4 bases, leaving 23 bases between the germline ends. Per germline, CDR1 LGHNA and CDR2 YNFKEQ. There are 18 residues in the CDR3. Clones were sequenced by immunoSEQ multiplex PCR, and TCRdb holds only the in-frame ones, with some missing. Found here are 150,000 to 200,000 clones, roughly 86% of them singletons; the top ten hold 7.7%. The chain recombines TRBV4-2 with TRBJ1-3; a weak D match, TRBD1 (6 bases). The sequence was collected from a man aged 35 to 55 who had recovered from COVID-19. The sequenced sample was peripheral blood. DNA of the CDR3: TGTGCCAGCAGCCCCGCGGGTGCAGTGGGGGCGAAAGGAAACACCATATATTTT. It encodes CASSPAGAVGAKGNTIYF.